This record covers a single T cell receptor beta chain. Its antigen is unknown. Carried by the TCR beta cDNA libraries were unique molecular identifiers. TCRdb re-derived calls from the PCR reads in MiXCR, one entry per CDR3 protein. Of around 700,000 distinct CDR3 sequences in the sample, around 60% were seen once. The sample belongs to a study of post-analysis software for immune sequencing data. Study-wide results and caveats: Included in a set of a handful of TRBV segments more frequent in patients than controls were TRBV5-6, TRBV5-1 and TRBV20-1.

CDR1 SGHAT and CDR2 FQNNGV come from the germline V gene. V lost 1 base and J lost 6; bases outside the gene matches: 5. There are 14 residues in the CDR3. The sample consisted of blood. The chain combines TRBV11-2 with TRBJ1-2; TRBD1 matches 7 bases. This clonotype originated in a girl aged 2 to 10 with multiple sclerosis. CDR3 in DNA: TGTGCCAGCAGCTTAGGAAGTCAGGGGGATGGCTACACCTTC. Protein: CASSLGSQGDGYTF.